This entry lists 8 T cell receptor beta chains sequenced from one sample in a study of chemoradiotherapy in HPV16-positive cancers (dated by TCRdb to between 2021 and 2023). Libraries came from the immunoSEQ multiplex PCR assay. Sourced from immuneACCESS, this table was stored by TCRdb with only in-frame sequences that have V and J called. A share of the clones is absent; for the studies checked, an unresolved V gene accounts for under half, and the remainder has no known explanation. The sample table lists about 12,000 clones, roughly 76% of them with a count of one. Of the sample, approximately 0.98% falls within the top ten clones. The specimen was collected from a patient who underwent chemoradiotherapy. These receptors were obtained from a human donor with HPV-associated anogenital cancer.

This chain links TRBV19 with TRBJ2-3; 7 nucleotides line up with TRBD2. Germline-derived CDR1 and CDR2 are LNHDA and SQIVND (reference sequence). This CDR3 comprises 13 residues. The V segment lost 4 bases and the J segment 2 bases; nucleotides outside the gene matches: 0. The chain's CDR3 is CASSRDYTDTQYF. The CDR3 DNA reads TGTGCCAGTAGTAGGGACTACACAGATACGCAGTATTTT.

The V gene is TRBV19, the J gene TRBJ2-7; D may be TRBD1 (6 bases). In germline, CDR1 is LNHDA, CDR2 SQIVND (reference sequence). V was clipped by 4 bases and J by 5 bases, with 18 bases between them. This CDR3 spans 15 amino acids. The CDR3 DNA reads as TGTGCCAGTAGTACCACAGGGAATGAGTTCGACGAGCAGTACTTC. Amino acid sequence: CASSTTGNEFDEQYF.

The rearrangement links TRBV7-2 to TRBJ2-7, with 11 bases matching TRBD2. The CDR3 runs 16 residues. Germline V lookup: CDR1 SGHTA, CDR2 FQGNSA. V dropped 3 bases and J dropped 0; count of bases not matched to a gene: 4. In DNA, the CDR3 is TGTGCCAGCAGCTTTATAGCGGGGGGGCCCTCCTACGAGCAGTACTTC. This encodes CASSFIAGGPSYEQYF.

The rearrangement links TRBV27 to TRBJ1-2; D call uncertain. V was trimmed by 5 bases and J by 0 bases, leaving 13 bases between them. The CDR3 runs to 15 residues. Per germline, CDR1 MNHEY and CDR2 SMNVEV (reference sequence). DNA of the CDR3: TGTGCCAGCAGTAACAACATGGGAGCTAACTATGGCTACACCTTC. This gives the protein CASSNNMGANYGYTF.

The genes are TRBV6-5 and TRBJ2-2; 9 positions agree with TRBD1. CDR1 and CDR2 from the germline V gene are MNHEY and SVGAGI. The CDR3 is 14 amino acids. The V segment lost 2 bases and the J segment 6 bases; nucleotides outside the gene matches: 1. CDR3 protein: CASSYRQGAGELFF. The CDR3, as DNA: TGTGCCAGCAGTTACCGACAGGGGGCCGGGGAGCTGTTTTTT.

The chain has TRBV2 and TRBJ2-7, with D unclear. Trimming took 2 bases from V and 0 from J, leaving 11 bases between them. This CDR3 is built from 15 residues. Germline V lookup: CDR1 SNHLY, CDR2 FYNNEI. This chain's CDR3 is CASSEQTAISYEQYF. CDR3 in DNA: TGTGCCAGCAGTGAACAGACCGCTATCTCCTACGAGCAGTACTTC.

J is TRBJ1-5 and V is TRBV28, with D unresolved. The V gene lost 5 bases and the J gene lost 0 bases, with 14 bases spanning the gap. CDR1 and CDR2 from the germline V gene are MDHEN and SYDVKM. The CDR3 length is 16 residues. CDR3 sequence reads: CASSRLQGNSNQPQHF. The CDR3 coding sequence is TGTGCCAGCAGTCGACTCCAAGGGAATAGCAATCAGCCCCAGCATTTT.

This clone was seen more than once but under ten times. The rearrangement uses TRBV6-1 and TRBJ1-5; TRBD1 agrees at 11 bases. Germline V gene sequence: CDR1 MNHNS, CDR2 SASEGT. CDR3 length equals 15 residues. J gave up 7 bases and V 3 bases, and 5 bases lay outside the gene matches. CDR3 sequence (DNA): TGTGCCAGCAGTGACCTGGGACAGGGGGGCCAGCCCCAGCATTTT. Translated: CASSDLGQGGQPQHF.